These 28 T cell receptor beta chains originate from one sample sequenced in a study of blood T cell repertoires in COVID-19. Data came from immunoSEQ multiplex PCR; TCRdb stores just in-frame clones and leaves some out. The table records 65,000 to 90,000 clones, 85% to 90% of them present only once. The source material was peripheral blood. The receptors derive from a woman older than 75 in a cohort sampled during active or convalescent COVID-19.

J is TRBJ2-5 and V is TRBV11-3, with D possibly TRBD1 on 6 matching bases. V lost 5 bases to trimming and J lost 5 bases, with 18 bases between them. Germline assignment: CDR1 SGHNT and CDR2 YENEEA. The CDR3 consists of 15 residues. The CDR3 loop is CASSPRQGILETQYF. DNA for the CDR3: TGTGCCAGCAGCCCTCGGCAGGGGATTTTGGAGACCCAGTACTTC.

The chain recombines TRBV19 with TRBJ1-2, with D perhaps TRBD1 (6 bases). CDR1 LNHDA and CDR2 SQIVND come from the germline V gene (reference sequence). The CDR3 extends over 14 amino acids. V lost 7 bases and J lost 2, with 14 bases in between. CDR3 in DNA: TGTGCCAGTAAGGAGTTGGGGACAAACTATGGCTACACCTTC. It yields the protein CASKELGTNYGYTF. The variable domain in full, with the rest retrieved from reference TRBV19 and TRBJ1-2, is DGGITQSPKYLFRKEGQNVTLSCEQNLNHDAMYWYRQDPGQGLRLIYYSQIVNDFQKGDIAEGYSVSREKKESFPLTVTSAQKNPTAFYLCASKELGTNYGYTFGSGTRLTVV.

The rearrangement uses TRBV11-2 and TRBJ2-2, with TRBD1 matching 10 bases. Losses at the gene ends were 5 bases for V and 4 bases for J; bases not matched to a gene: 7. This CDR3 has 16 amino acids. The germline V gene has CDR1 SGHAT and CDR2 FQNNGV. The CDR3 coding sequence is TGTGCCAGCAGCCGAACGGGACAGGGGATCACCGGGGAGCTGTTTTTT. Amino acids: CASSRTGQGITGELFF. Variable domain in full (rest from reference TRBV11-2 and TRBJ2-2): EAGVAQSPRYKIIEKRQSVAFWCNPISGHATLYWYQQILGQGPKLLIQFQNNGVVDDSQLPKDRFSAERLKGVDSTLKIQPAKLEDSAVYLCASSRTGQGITGELFFGEGSRLTVL.

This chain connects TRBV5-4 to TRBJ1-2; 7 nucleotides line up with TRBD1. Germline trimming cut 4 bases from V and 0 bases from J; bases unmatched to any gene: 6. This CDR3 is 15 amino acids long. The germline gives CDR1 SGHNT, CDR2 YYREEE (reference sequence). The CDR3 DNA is TGTGCCAGCAGCCCACCCACAGGGGCTAACTATGGCTACACCTTC. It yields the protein CASSPPTGANYGYTF.

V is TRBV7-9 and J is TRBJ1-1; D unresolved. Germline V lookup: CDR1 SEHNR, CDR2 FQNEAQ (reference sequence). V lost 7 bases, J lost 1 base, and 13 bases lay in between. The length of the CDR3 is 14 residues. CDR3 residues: CASISPGRNTEAFF. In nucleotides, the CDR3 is TGTGCCAGCATCAGCCCCGGGAGGAACACTGAAGCTTTCTTT.

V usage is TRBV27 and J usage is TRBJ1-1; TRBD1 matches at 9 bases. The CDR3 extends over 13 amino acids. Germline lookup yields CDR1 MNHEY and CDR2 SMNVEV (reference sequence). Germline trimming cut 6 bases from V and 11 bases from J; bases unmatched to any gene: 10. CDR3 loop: CASSTGQGIAAFF. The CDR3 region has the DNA TGTGCCAGCAGCACGGGACAGGGAATTGCGGCTTTCTTT.

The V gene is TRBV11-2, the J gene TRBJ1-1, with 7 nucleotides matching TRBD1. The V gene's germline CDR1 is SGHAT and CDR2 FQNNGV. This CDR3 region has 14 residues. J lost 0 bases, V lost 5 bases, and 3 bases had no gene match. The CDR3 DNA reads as TGTGCCAGCAGCGCCGGGACAGTGAACACTGAAGCTTTCTTT. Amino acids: CASSAGTVNTEAFF.

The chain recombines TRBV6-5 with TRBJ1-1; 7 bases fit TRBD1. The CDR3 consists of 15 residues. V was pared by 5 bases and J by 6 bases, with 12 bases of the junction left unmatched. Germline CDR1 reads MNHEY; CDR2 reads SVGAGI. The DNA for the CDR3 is TGTGCCAGCAGTCCACAGGGGCTTGCATTCTCTGAAGCTTTCTTT. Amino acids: CASSPQGLAFSEAFF.

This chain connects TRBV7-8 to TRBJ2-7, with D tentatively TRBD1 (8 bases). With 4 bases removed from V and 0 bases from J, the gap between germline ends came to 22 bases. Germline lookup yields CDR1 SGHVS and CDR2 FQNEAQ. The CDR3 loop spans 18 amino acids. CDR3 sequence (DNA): TGTGCCAGCAGCTCAAGATCCCAACACAGGGGGGGCTCCTACGAGCAGTACTTC. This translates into CASSSRSQHRGGSYEQYF.

The CDR3 DNA is TGCGCCAGCAGCTCAGGGGGTGCTGGGGAAGCTTTCTTT. This gives the protein CASSSGGAGEAFF. This chain uses TRBV5-1 with TRBJ1-1, with 7 positions matching TRBD1. Germline lookup yields CDR1 SGHRS and CDR2 YFSETQ. The J segment lost 8 bases and the V segment lost 3 bases, leaving 7 bases of the junction unmatched. There are 13 residues in the CDR3.

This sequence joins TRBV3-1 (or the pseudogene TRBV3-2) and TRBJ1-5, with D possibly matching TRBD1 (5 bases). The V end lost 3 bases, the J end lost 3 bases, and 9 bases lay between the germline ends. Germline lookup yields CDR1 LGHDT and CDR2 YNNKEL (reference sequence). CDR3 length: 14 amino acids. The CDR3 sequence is CASSQGPVNQPQHF. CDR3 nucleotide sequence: TGTGCCAGCAGCCAGGGGCCGGTCAATCAGCCCCAGCATTTT.

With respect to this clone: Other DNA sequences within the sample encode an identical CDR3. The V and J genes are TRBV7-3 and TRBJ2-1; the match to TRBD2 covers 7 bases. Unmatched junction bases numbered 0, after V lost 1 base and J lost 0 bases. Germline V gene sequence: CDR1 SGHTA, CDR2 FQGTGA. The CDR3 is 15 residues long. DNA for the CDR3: TGTGCCAGCAGCTTAAGCGGGAGCTCCTACAATGAGCAGTTCTTC. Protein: CASSLSGSSYNEQFF.

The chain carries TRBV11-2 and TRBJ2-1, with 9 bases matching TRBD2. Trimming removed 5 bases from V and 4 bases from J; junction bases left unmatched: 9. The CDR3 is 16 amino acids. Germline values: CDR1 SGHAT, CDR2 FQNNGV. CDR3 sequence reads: CASSPLGAGGYNEQFF. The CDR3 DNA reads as TGTGCCAGCAGCCCCCTCGGAGCGGGAGGTTACAATGAGCAGTTCTTC. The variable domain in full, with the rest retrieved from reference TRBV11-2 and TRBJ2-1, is EAGVAQSPRYKIIEKRQSVAFWCNPISGHATLYWYQQILGQGPKLLIQFQNNGVVDDSQLPKDRFSAERLKGVDSTLKIQPAKLEDSAVYLCASSPLGAGGYNEQFFGPGTRLTVL.

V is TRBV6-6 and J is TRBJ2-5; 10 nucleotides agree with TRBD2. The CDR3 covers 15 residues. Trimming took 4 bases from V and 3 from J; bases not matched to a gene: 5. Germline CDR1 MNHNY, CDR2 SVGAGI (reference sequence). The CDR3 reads CASSLRLAGKETQYF. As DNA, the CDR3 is TGTGCCAGCAGTTTGCGACTAGCGGGCAAAGAGACCCAGTACTTC.

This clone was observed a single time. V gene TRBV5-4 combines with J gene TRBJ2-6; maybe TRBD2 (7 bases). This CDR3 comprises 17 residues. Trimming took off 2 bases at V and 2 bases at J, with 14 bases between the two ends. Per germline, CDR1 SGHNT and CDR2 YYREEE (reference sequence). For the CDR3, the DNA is TGTGCCAGCAGCTTTGGGGGGGCCGGGCCTGGGGCCAACGTCCTGACTTTC. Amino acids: CASSFGGAGPGANVLTF.

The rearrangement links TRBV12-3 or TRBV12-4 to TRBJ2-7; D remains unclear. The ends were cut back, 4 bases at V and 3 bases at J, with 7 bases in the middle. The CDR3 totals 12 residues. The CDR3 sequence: CASSSNSYEQYV. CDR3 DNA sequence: TGTGCCAGCAGTTCGAACAGCTACGAGCAGTACGTC.

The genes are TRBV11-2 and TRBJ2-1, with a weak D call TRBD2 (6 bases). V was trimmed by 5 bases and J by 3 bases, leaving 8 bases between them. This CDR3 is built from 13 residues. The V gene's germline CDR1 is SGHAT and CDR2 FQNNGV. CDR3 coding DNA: TGTGCCAGCAGCCCGGGGGTCTACAATGAGCAGTTCTTC. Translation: CASSPGVYNEQFF.

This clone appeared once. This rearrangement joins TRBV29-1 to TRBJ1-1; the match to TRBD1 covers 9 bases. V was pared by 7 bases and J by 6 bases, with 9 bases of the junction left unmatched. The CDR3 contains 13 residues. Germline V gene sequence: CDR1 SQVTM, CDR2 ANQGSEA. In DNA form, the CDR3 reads TGCAGCGGCTACAGGGGGCAGGGAGCTGAAGCTTTCTTT. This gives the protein CSGYRGQGAEAFF.

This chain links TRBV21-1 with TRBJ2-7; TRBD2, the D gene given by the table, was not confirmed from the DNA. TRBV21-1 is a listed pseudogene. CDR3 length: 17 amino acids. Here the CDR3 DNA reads TGTGCCAGCAGCAGAGGGGACTCTCTAGCGGGAATCTACGAGCAGTACTTC. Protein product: CASSRGDSLAGIYEQYF.

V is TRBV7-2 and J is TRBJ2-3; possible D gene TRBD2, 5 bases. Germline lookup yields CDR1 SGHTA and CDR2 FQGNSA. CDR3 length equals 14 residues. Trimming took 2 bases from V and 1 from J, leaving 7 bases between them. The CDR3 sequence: CASSLRSGTDTQYF. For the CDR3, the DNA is TGTGCCAGCAGCTTACGTAGCGGCACAGATACGCAGTATTTT.

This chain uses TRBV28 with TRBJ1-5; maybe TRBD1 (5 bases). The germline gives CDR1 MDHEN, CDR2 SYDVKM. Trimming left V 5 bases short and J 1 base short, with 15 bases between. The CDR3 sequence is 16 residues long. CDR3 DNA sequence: TGTGCCAGCAGTCCCGGGGGGTGGCAGAGCAATCAGCCCCAGCATTTT. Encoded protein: CASSPGGWQSNQPQHF.

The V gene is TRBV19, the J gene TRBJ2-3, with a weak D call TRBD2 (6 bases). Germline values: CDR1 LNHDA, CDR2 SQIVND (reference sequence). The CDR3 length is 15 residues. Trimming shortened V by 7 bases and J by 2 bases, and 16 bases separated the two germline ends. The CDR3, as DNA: TGTGCCAGTAAGGGTAGCGGCTTCCCCACAGATACGCAGTATTTT. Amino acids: CASKGSGFPTDTQYF.

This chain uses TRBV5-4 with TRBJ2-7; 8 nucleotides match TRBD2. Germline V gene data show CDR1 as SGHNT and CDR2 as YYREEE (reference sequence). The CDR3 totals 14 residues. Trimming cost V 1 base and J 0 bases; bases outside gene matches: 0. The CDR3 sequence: CASSLTSGSYEQYF. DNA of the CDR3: TGTGCCAGCAGCTTGACTAGCGGCTCCTACGAGCAGTACTTC.

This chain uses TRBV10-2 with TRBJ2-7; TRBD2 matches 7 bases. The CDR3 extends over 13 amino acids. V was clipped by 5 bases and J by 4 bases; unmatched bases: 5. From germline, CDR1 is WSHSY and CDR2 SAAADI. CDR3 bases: TGCGCCAGCAGTCTGAGCGGGGTGTACGAGCAGTACGTC. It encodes CASSLSGVYEQYV.

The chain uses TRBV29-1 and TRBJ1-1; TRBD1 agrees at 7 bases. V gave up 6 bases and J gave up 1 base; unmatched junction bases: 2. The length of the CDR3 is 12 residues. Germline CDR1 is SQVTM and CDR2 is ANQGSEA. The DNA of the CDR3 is TGCAGCGTCTGGACAGGGAACACTGAAGCTTTCTTT. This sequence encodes CSVWTGNTEAFF.

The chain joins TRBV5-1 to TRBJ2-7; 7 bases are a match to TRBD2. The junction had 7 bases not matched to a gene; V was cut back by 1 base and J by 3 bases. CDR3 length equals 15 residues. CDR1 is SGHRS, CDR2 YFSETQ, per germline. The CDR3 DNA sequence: TGCGCCAGCAGCTTGCCGACTAGCTGGGACTACGAGCAGTACTTC. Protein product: CASSLPTSWDYEQYF. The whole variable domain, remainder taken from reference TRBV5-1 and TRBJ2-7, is KAGVTQTPRYLIKTRGQQVTLSCSPISGHRSVSWYQQTPGQGLQFLFEYFSETQRNKGNFPGRFSGRQFSNSRSEMNVSTLELGDSALYLCASSLPTSWDYEQYFGPGTRLTVT.

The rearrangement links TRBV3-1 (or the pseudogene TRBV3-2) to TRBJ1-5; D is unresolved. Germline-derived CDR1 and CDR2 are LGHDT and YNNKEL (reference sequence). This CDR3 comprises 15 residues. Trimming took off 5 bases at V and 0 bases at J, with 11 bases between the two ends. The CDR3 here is CASSVGRASNQPQHF. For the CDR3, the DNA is TGTGCCAGCAGCGTGGGGAGGGCTAGCAATCAGCCCCAGCATTTT.

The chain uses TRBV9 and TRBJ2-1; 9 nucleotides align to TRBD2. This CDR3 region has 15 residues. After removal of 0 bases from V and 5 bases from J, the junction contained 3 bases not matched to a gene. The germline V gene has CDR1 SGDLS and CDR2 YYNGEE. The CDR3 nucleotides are TGTGCCAGCAGCGTAGAGGCTAGCGGGGACAATGAGCAGTTCTTC. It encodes CASSVEASGDNEQFF.